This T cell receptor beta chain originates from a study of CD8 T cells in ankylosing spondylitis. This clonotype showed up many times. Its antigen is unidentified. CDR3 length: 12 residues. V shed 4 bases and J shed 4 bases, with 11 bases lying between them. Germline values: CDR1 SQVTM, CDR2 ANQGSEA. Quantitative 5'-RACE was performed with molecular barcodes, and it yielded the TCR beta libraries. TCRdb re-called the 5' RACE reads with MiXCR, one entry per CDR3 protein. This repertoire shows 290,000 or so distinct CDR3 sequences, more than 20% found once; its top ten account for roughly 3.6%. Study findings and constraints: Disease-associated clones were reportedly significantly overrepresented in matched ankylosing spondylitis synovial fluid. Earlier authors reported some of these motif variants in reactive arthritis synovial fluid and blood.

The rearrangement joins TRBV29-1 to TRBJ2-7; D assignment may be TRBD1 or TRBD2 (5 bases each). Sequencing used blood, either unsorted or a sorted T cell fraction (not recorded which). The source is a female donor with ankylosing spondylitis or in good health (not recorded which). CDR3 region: CSVVRDGYEQYF. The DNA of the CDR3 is TGCAGCGTTGTCCGGGACGGATACGAGCAGTACTTC.